This T cell receptor (beta chain) was found in a study of blood T cell repertoires in COVID-19. V lost 5 bases to trimming and J lost 8 bases, with 8 bases between them. The CDR3 has 11 residues. CDR1 is KGHDR, CDR2 SFDVKD, per germline. Either two negative PCRs, clearance, or symptom resolution qualified Cohort 3 donors as recovered. Clones were read by immunoSEQ multiplex PCR, and TCRdb kept only the in-frame ones, dropping some. The data show under 300,000 clones, 80% to 90% seen once. The receptor was isolated from a woman aged 18-30 years who had recovered from COVID-19. This chain joins TRBV24-1 and TRBJ1-1; no firm D call. Sample: PBMCs or T cells enriched from blood (not recorded which). In nucleotides, the CDR3 is TGTGCCACCAGTGCGCGAGTGGAAGCTTTCTTT. Protein product: CATSARVEAFF.